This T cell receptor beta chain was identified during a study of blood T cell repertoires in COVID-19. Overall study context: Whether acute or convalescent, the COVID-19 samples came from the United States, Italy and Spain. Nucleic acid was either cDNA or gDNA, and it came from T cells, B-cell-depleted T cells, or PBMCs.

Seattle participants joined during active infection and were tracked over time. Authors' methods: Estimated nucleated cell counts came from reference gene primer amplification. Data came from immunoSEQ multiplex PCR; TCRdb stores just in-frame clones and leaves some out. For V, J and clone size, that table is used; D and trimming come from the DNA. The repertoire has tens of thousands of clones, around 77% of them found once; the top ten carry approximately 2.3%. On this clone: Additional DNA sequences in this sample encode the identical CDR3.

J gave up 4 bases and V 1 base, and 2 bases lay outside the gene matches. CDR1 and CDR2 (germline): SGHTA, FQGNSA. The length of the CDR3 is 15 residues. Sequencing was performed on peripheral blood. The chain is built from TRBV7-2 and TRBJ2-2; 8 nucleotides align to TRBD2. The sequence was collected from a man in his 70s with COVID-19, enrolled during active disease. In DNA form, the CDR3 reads TGTGCCAGCAGCTTAGTTGCGGGAGGCACCGGGGAGCTGTTTTTT. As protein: CASSLVAGGTGELFF.